The TCR beta chain under discussion was sequenced for a study of T cells in Graves' hyperthyroidism and ophthalmopathy. This clonotype was seen ten or more times. Its antigen remains unknown. The TCR beta CDR3 regions underwent amplification using RNA transcripts as the source. Carried out on the TCR CDR3, a first-round RT-PCR used the HTBI primer set. TCRdb reprocessed the multiplex PCR reads via MiXCR and lists one record per CDR3 protein. The sample has 450,000 to 700,000 distinct CDR3 sequences, 35% to 55% seen once; the top ten hold around 7.7%. The germline V gene has CDR1 SEHNR and CDR2 FQNEAQ (reference sequence). The CDR3 covers 15 residues. The V end lost 4 bases, the J end lost 1 base, and 13 bases lay between the germline ends. General study points: A 13 V-J model separated ophthalmopathy from stable hyperthyroidism.

The receptor was isolated from a woman aged 18-29 years with Graves' hyperthyroidism. What was sequenced was peripheral blood or thyroid tissue (not recorded which). This chain joins TRBV7-9 and TRBJ1-2; TRBD1 is a possible D gene (6 bases). Written as DNA, the CDR3 is TGTGCCAGCAGCTCCCCGGGACAAGTTAACTATGGCTACACCTTC. It specifies CASSSPGQVNYGYTF.